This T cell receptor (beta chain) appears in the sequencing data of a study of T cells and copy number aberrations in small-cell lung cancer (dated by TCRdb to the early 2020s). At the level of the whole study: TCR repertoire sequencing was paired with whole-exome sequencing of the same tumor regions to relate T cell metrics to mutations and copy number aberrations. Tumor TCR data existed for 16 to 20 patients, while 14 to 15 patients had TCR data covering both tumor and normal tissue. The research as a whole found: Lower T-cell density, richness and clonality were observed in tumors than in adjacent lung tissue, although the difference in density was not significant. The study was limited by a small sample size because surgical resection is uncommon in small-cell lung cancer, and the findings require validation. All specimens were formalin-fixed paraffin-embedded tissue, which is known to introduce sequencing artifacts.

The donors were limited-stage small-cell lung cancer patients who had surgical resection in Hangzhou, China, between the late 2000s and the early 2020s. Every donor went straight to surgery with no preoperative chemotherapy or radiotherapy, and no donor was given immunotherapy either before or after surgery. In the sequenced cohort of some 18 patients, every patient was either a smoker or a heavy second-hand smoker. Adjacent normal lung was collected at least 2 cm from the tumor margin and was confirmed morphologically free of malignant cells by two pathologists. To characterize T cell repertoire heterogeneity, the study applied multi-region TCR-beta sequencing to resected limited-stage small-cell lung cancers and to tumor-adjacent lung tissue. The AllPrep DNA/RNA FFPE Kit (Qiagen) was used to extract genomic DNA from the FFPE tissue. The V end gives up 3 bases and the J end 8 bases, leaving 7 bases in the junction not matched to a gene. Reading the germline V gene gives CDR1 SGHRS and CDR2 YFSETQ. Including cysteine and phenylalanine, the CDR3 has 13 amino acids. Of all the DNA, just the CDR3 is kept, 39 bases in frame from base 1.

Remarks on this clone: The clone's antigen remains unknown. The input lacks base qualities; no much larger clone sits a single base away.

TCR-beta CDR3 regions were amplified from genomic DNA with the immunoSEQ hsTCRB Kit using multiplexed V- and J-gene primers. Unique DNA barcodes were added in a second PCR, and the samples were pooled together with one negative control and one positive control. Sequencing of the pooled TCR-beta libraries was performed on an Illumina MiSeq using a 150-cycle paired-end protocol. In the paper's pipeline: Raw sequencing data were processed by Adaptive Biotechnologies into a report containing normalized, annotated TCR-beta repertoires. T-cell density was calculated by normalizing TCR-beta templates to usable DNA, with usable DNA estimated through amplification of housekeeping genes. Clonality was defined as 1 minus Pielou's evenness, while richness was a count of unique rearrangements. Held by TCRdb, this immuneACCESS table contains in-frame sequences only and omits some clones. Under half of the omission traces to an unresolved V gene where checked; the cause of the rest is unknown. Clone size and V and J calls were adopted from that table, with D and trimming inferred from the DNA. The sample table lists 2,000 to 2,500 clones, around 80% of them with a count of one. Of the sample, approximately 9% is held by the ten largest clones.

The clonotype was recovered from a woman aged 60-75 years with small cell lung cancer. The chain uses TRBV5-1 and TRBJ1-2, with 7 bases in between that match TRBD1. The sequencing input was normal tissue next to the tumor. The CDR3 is CASSSLTGRGYTF. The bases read TGCGCCAGCAGCTCTTTGACAGGGAGAGGCTACACCTTC.